This T cell receptor beta chain was obtained from a study of immune evolution from preneoplasia to lung adenocarcinoma. Produced via immunoSEQ multiplex PCR; TCRdb's table is partial and in-frame only. The sample includes 6,500 to 7,500 clones, 77% of them seen just once. V was shortened by 3 bases and J by 0 bases, with 16 bases between the two germline ends. This CDR3 spans 17 amino acids. Germline CDR1 reads ENHRY; CDR2 reads SYGVKD. Worth noting for this clone: Its matching antigen is unknown.

Study-level findings and limits: Later-stage lesions seemingly showed higher T cell density and diversity than normal lung. From normal lung to invasive adenocarcinoma, top clone frequencies appeared to decrease. Compared with EGFR-mutant or double wild-type lesions, KRAS-mutant nodules were more clonal.

Sequenced input: FFPE lung adenocarcinoma in situ tissue. This receptor was obtained from a person aged 60 to 80 with lung adenocarcinoma. The chain uses TRBV10-3 and TRBJ2-3; the D is unclear. CDR3 DNA sequence: TGTGCCATCAGTGACACAAGGAATGCCGCTAGCACAGATACGCAGTATTTT. Translated: CAISDTRNAASTDTQYF.